The clone carrying this TCR beta chain was seen repeatedly, ten times or more. The study isolated at least 7 million PBMCs from each sample. Germline CDR1 reads SGHRS; CDR2 reads YFSETQ. The CDR3 is 15 residues long. Trimming removed 2 bases at V and 2 bases at J, with 11 bases between. This specimen comes from a study of blood T cells in healthy people across ages. Together with a sample-barcoded 5' primer, a J-beta primer mix was included in a second PCR lasting roughly 7 to 11 cycles. In TCRdb, the 5' RACE reads were re-called with MiXCR into one record per CDR3 protein. This sample has approximately 320,000 distinct CDR3 sequences, with around 29% found just once.

This TCR was sampled from a woman in her 70s in good health. Input material: blood. The gene calls are TRBV5-1 and TRBJ2-1; TRBD1 or TRBD2 may be the D gene (5 bases each). Written as DNA, the CDR3 is TGCGCCAGCAGCTTCGGGACGGCGACCTACAATGAGCAGTTCTTC. The encoded protein is CASSFGTATYNEQFF.